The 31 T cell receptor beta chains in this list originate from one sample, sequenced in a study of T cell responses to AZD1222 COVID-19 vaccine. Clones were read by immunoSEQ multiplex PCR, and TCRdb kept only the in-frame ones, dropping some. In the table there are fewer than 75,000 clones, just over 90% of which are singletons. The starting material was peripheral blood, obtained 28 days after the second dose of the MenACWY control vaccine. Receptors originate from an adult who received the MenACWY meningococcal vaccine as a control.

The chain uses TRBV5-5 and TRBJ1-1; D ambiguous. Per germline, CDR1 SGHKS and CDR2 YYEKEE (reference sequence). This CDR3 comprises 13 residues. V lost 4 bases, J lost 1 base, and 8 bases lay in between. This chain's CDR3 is CASSPPANTEAFF. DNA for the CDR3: TGTGCCAGCAGCCCCCCTGCGAACACTGAAGCTTTCTTT.

The CDR3 loop is CASSLAGDGRIYNEQFF. CDR3 sequence (DNA): TGTGCCAGCAGCTTGGCCGGGGACGGTAGGATCTACAATGAGCAGTTCTTC. The gene calls are TRBV5-4 and TRBJ2-1; D may be TRBD1 or TRBD2 (5 bases each). The CDR3 contains 17 residues. Germline V gene lookup returns CDR1 SGHNT and CDR2 YYREEE (reference sequence). Trimming cost V 0 bases and J 3 bases, with 16 bases left between them.

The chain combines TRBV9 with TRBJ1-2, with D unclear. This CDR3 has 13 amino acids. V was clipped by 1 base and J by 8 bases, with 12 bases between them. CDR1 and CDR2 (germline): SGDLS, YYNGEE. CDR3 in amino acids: CASSVLSGGGYTF. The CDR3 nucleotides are TGTGCCAGCAGCGTATTATCAGGTGGCGGCTACACCTTC.

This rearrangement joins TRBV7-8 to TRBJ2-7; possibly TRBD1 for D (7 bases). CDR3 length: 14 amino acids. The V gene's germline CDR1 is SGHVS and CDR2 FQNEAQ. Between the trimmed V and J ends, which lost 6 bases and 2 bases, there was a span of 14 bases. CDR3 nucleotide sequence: TGTGCCAGCAGACCACAGGGGACTCCCTACGAGCAGTACTTC. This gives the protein CASRPQGTPYEQYF.

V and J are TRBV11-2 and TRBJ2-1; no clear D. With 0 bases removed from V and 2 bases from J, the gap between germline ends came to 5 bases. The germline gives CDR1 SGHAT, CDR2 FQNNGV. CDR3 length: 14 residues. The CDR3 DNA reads TGTGCCAGCAGCTTAGATCCGGCCTACAATGAGCAGTTCTTC. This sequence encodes CASSLDPAYNEQFF.

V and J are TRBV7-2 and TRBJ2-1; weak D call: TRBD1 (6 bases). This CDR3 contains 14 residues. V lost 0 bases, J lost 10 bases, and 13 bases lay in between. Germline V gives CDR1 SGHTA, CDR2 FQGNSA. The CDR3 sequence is CASSLAHSTGEQFF. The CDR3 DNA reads TGTGCCAGCAGCTTAGCGCATTCAACAGGGGAGCAGTTCTTC.

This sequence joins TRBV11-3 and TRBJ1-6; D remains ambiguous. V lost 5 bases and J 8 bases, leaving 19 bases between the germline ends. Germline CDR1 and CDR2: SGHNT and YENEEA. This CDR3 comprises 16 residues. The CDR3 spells CASSQDPGDIDSPLHF. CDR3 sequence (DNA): TGTGCCAGCAGCCAAGATCCCGGAGACATTGATTCACCCCTCCACTTT. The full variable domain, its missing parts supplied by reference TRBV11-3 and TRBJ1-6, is EAGVVQSPRYKIIEKKQPVAFWCNPISGHNTLYWYLQNLGQGPELLIRYENEEAVDDSQLPKDRFSAERLKGVDSTLKIQPAELGDSAVYLCASSQDPGDIDSPLHFGNGTRLTVT.

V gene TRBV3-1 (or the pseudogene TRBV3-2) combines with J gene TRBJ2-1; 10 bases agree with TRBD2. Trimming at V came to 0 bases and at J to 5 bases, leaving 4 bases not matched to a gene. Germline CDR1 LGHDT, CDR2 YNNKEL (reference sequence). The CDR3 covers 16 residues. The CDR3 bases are TGTGCCAGCAGCCAAGATGCTAGCGGGAGCCACAATGAGCAGTTCTTC. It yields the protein CASSQDASGSHNEQFF.

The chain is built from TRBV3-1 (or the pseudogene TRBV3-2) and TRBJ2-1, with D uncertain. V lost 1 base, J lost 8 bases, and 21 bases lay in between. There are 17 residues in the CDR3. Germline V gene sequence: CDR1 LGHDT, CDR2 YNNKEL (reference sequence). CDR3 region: CASSQAGAWVEMDEQFF. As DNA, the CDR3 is TGTGCCAGCAGCCAAGCAGGAGCATGGGTAGAGATGGATGAGCAGTTCTTC.

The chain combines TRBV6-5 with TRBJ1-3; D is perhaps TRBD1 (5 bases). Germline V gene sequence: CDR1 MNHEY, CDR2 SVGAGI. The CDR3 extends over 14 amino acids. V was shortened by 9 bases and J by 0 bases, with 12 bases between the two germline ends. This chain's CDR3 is CARLQVFSGNTIYF. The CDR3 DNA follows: TGTGCCAGACTACAGGTTTTCTCTGGAAACACCATATATTTT.

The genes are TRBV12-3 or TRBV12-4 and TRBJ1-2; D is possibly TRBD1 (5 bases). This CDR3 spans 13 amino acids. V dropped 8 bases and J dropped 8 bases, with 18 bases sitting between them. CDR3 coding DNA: TGTGCCAGCCACACCGGGACTCCAAAAGGCTACACCTTC. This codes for CASHTGTPKGYTF.

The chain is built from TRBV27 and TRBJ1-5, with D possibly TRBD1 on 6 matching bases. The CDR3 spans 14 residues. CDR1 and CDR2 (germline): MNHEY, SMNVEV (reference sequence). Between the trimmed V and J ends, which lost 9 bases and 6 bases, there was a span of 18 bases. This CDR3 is CASAGKKGGQPQHF. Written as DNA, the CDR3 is TGTGCCAGTGCCGGGAAAAAGGGGGGTCAGCCCCAGCATTTT.

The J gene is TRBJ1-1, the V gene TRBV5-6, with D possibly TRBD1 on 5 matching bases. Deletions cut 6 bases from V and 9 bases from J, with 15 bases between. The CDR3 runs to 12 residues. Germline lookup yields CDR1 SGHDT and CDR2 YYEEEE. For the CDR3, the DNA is TGTGCCAGCAACCTCAAAGGGGTTAAAGCTTTCTTT. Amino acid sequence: CASNLKGVKAFF.

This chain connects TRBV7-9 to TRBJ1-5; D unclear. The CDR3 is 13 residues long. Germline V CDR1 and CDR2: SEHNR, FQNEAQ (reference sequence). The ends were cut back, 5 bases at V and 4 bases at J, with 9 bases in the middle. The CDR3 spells CASSRQENQPQHF. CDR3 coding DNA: TGTGCCAGCAGCCGTCAGGAGAATCAGCCCCAGCATTTT.

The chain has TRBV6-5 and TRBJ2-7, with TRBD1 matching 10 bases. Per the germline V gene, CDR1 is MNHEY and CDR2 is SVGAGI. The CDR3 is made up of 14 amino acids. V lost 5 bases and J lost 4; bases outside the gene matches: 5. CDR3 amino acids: CASSPGTGVYEQYF. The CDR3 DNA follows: TGTGCCAGCAGTCCCGGGACAGGGGTGTACGAGCAGTACTTC.

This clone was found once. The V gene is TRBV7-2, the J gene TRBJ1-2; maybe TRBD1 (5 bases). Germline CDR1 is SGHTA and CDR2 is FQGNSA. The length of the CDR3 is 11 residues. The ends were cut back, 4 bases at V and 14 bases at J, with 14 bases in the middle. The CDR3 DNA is TGTGCCAGCAGCTCCCTTCGGACAATTACCTTC. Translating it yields CASSSLRTITF.

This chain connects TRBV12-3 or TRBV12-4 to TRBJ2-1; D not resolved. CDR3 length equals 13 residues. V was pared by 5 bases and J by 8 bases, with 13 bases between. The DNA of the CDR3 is TGTGCCAGCAGTCCCCGACCCCGAGATGAGCAGTTCTTC. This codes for CASSPRPRDEQFF.

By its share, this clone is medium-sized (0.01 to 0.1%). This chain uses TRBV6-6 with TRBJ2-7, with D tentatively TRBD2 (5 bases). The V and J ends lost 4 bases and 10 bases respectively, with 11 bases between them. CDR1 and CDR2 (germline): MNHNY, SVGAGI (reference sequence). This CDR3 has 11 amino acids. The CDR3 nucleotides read TGTGCCAGCAGTTTAGGGAGCCTTCAGTACTTC. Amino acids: CASSLGSLQYF.

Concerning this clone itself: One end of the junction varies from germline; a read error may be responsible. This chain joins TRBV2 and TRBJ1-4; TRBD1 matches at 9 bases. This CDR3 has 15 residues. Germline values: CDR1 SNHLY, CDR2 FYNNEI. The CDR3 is CASSEAGGQGPLCVF. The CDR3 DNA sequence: TGTGCCAGCAGTGAAGCGGGGGGACAGGGACCATTGTGTGTTTTT. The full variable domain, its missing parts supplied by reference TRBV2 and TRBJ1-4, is EPEVTQTPSHQVTQMGQEVILRCVPISNHLYFYWYRQILGQKVEFLVSFYNNEISEKSEIFDDQFSVERPDGSNFTLKIRSTKLEDSAMYFCASSEAGGQGPLCVFGSGTQLSVL.

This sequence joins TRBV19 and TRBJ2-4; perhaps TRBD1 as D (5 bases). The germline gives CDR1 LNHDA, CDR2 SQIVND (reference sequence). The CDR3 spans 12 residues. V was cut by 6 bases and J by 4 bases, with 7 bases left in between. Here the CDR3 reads CASRGQKNIQYF. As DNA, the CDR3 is TGTGCCAGTAGGGGGCAAAAAAACATTCAGTACTTC.

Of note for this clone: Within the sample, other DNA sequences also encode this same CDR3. The CDR3 DNA reads TGCAGTGCTGGTTCCTACGAGCAGTACTTC. Translated: CSAGSYEQYF. This sequence joins TRBV20-1 and TRBJ2-7; D remains ambiguous. The CDR3 is 10 amino acids. Between the trimmed V and J ends, which lost 5 bases and 1 base, there was a span of 3 bases. CDR1 DFQATT and CDR2 SNEGSKA come from the germline V gene (reference sequence).

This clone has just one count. CDR3 in DNA: TGTGCCAGCAGCTCCGGACAGGGCGGCCTCTCCTACGAGCAGTACTTC. Encoded protein: CASSSGQGGLSYEQYF. The chain couples TRBV7-9 to TRBJ2-7, with 8 bases that match TRBD1. Germline lookup yields CDR1 SEHNR and CDR2 FQNEAQ (reference sequence). Trimming took 4 bases from V and 0 from J; bases not matched to a gene: 8. This CDR3 is 16 amino acids long.

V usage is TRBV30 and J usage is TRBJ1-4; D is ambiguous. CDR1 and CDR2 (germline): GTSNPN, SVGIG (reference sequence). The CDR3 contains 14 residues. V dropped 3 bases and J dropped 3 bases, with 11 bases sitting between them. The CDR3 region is CAWRHPAANEKLFF. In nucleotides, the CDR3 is TGTGCCTGGAGACACCCCGCGGCTAATGAAAAACTGTTTTTT.

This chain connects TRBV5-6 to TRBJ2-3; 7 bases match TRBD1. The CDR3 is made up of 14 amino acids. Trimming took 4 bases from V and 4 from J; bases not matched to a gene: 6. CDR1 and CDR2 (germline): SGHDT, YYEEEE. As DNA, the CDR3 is TGTGCCAGCAGCATAAGACAGGGATCAGATACGCAGTATTTT. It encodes CASSIRQGSDTQYF.

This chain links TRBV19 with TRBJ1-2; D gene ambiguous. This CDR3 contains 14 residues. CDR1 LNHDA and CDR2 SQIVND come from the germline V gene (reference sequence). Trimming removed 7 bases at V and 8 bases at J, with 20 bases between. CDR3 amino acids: CASTTQGMERGYTF. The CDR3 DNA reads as TGTGCCAGTACCACACAAGGGATGGAGCGGGGCTACACCTTC.

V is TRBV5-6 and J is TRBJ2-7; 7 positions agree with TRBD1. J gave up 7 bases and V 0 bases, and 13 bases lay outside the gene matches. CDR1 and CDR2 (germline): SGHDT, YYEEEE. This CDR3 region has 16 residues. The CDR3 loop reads CASSLATGDGMGEQYF. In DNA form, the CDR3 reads TGTGCCAGCAGCTTGGCAACAGGGGACGGTATGGGGGAGCAGTACTTC.

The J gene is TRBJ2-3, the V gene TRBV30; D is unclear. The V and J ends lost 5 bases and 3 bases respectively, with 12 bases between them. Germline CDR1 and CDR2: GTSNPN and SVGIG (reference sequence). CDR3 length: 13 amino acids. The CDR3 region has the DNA TGTGCCTGGTCCTCGTTCAAAACAGATACGCAGTATTTT. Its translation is CAWSSFKTDTQYF.

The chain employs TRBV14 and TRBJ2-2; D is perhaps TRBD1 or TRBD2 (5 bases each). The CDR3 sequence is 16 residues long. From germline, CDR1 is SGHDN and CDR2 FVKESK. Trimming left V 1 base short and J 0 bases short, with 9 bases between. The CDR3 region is CASSQGGTANTGELFF. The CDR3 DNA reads TGTGCCAGCAGCCAAGGGGGGACGGCGAACACCGGGGAGCTGTTTTTT. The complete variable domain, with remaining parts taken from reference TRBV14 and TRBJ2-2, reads EAGVTQFPSHSVIEKGQTVTLRCDPISGHDNLYWYRRVMGKEIKFLLHFVKESKQDESGMPNNRFLAERTGGTYSTLKVQPAELEDSGVYFCASSQGGTANTGELFFGEGSRLTVL.

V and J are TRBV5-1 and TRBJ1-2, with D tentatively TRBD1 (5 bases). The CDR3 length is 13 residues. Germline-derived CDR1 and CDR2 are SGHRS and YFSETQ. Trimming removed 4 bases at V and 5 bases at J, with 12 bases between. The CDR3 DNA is TGCGCCAGCAGCGGGGGGGAGAAATATGGCTACACCTTC. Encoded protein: CASSGGEKYGYTF.

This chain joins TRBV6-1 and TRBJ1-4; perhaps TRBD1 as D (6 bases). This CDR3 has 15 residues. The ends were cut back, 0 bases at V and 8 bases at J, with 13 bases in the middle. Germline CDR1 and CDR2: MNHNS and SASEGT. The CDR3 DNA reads TGTGCCAGCAGTGAAGCGGGGGGGCTTGGGGAAAAACTGTTTTTT. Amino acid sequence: CASSEAGGLGEKLFF.

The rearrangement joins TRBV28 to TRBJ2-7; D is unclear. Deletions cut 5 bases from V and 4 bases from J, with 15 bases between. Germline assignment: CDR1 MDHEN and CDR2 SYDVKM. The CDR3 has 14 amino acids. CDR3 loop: CASSEGLRTYEQYF. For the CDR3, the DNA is TGTGCCAGCAGTGAAGGGCTTAGAACGTACGAGCAGTACTTC.